This TCR beta chain was retrieved from a study of blood T cell repertoires in COVID-19. Background on the study: Some COVID-19 samples were acute and others convalescent; all came from the United States, Italy and Spain. PBMCs, B-cell-depleted T cells, or T cells provided the cDNA or gDNA that made up the material.

Authors' processing steps: The assay estimated nucleated cells by amplifying reference gene primers. The method was immunoSEQ multiplex PCR; TCRdb's version includes in-frame clones alone and lacks a portion of them. Clone size and V and J calls were adopted from that table, with D and trimming inferred from the DNA. The sample has roughly 170,000 clones; approximately 85% are singletons. CDR1 and CDR2 from the germline V gene are MNHEY and SVGAGI. The V gene end was trimmed by 4 bases and the J gene end by 7 bases; junction bases not matched to a gene: 13. The CDR3 contains 16 residues. This chain links TRBV6-5 with TRBJ2-1; 7 nucleotides match TRBD2. Sequencing was done on a sample of peripheral blood. This TCR came from a man aged 55 to 70 who had recovered from COVID-19. This chain's CDR3 is CASSSLTSAARNEQFF. The CDR3 DNA follows: TGTGCCAGCAGTTCCCTAACTAGCGCTGCACGAAATGAGCAGTTCTTC.